The clone carrying this TCR beta chain was picked up a small number of times. In TCRdb, the 5' RACE reads were re-called with MiXCR into one record per CDR3 protein. This sample has about 140,000 distinct CDR3 sequences, with 11% to 15% found just once. The record originates from a study of T-cell memory formation after mild COVID-19. The sequence came from an adult woman who had mild COVID-19 (a few samples of this study predate the infection). Cell type and time point are not known. Sequencing was performed on PBMCs or a T cell subset sorted from them (not recorded which).

For the CDR3, the DNA is TGTGCCAGCAGTGATCCGAATGCAGGCGAGCAGTACTTC. As protein: CASSDPNAGEQYF. The chain is built from TRBV6-1 and TRBJ2-7; no definite D call. Germline values: CDR1 MNHNS, CDR2 SASEGT. Trimming cost V 3 bases and J 6 bases, with 12 bases left between them. The CDR3 sequence is 13 residues long.